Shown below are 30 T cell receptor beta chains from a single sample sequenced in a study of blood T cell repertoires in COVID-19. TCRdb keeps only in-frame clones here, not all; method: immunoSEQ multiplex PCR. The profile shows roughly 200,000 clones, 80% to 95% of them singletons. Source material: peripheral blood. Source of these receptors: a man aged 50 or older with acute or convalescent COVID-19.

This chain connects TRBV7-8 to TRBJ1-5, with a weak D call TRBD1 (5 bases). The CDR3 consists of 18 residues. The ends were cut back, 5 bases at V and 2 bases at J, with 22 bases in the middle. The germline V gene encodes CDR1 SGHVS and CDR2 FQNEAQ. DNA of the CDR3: TGTGCCAGCAGCCGATGGGTGGGAGGAGGGGACGGCAATCAGCCCCAGCATTTT. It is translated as CASSRWVGGGDGNQPQHF.

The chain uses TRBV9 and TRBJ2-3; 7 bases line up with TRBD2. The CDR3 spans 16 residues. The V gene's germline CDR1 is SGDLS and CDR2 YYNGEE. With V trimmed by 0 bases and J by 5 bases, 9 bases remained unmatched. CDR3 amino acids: CASSVGLAAGLDTQYF. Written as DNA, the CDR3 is TGTGCCAGCAGCGTAGGCCTAGCGGCGGGGTTAGATACGCAGTATTTT.

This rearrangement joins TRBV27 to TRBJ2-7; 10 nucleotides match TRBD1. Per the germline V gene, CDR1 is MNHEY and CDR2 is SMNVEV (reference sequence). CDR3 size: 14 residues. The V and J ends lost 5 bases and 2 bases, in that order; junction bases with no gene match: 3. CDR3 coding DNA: TGTGCCAGCAGTGACGGACAGGGGGCCTACGAGCAGTACTTC. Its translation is CASSDGQGAYEQYF.

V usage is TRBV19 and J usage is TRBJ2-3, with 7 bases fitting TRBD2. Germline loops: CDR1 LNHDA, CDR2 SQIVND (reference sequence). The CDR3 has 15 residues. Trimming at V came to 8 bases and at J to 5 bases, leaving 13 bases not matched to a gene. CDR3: CASGERDAILDTQYF. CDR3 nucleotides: TGTGCCAGTGGGGAGCGGGACGCAATTTTAGATACGCAGTATTTT.

The CDR3 spells CASSPHRGAAGANVLTF. For the CDR3, the DNA is TGTGCCAGCAGCCCACACAGGGGGGCGGCAGGGGCCAACGTCCTGACTTTC. The chain joins TRBV11-3 to TRBJ2-6, with 8 bases fitting TRBD1. V dropped 5 bases and J dropped 4; count of bases not matched to a gene: 10. The CDR3 has 17 residues. Germline V CDR1 and CDR2: SGHNT, YENEEA. Variable domain in full (rest from reference TRBV11-3 and TRBJ2-6): EAGVVQSPRYKIIEKKQPVAFWCNPISGHNTLYWYLQNLGQGPELLIRYENEEAVDDSQLPKDRFSAERLKGVDSTLKIQPAELGDSAVYLCASSPHRGAAGANVLTFGAGSRLTVL.

Here the CDR3 DNA reads TGTGCCAGCAGCCGTGGGACTAGCGGGGTCACCGGGGAGCTGTTTTTT. This translates into CASSRGTSGVTGELFF. The rearrangement joins TRBV3-1 (or the pseudogene TRBV3-2) to TRBJ2-2, with 13 bases identical to TRBD2. The germline CDR1 and CDR2 sequences are LGHDT and YNNKEL (reference sequence). The CDR3 is 16 amino acids. After removal of 4 bases from V and 4 bases from J, the junction contained 3 bases not matched to a gene.

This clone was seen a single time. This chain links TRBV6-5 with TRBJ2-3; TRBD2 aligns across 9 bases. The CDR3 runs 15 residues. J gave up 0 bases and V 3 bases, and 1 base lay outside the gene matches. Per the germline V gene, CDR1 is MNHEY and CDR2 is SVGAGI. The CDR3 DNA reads TGTGCCAGCAGTTATCTAGCGGGAAGCACAGATACGCAGTATTTT. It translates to CASSYLAGSTDTQYF.

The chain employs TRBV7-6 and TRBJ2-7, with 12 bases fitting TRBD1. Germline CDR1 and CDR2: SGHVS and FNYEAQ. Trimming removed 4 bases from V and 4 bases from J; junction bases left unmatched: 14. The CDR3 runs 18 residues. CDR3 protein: CASSSGTGGFGGSYEQYF. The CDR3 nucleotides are TGTGCCAGCAGCTCTGGGACAGGGGGCTTTGGTGGATCGTACGAGCAGTACTTC. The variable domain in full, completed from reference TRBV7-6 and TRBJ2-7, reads GAGVSQSPRYKVTKRGQDVALRCDPISGHVSLYWYRQALGQGPEFLTYFNYEAQQDKSGLPNDRFSAERPEGSISTLTIQRTEQRDSAMYRCASSSGTGGFGGSYEQYFGPGTRLTVT.

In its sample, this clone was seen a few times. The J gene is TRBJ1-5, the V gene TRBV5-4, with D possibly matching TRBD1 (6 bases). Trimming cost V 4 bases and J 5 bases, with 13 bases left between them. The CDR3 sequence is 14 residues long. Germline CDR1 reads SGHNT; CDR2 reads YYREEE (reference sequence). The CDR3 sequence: CASSQQGSDQPQHF. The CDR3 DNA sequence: TGTGCCAGCAGCCAACAGGGAAGCGATCAGCCCCAGCATTTT.

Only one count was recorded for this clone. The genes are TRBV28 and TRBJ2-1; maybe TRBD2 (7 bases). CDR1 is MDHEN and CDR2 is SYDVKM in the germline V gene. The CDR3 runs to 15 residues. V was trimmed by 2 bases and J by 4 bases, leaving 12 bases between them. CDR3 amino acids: CASSLRGGLYNEQFF. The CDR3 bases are TGTGCCAGCAGTTTAAGGGGGGGCTTGTACAATGAGCAGTTCTTC. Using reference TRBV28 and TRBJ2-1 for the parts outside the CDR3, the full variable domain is DVKVTQSSRYLVKRTGEKVFLECVQDMDHENMFWYRQDPGLGLRLIYFSYDVKMKEKGDIPEGYSVSREKKERFSLILESASTNQTSMYLCASSLRGGLYNEQFFGPGTRLTVL.

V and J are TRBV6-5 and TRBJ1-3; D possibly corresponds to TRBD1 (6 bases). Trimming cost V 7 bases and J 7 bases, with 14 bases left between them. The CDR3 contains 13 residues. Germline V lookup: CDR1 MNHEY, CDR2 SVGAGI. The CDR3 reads CASIGTGLNTIYF. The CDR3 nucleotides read TGTGCCAGCATCGGTACAGGGCTTAACACCATATATTTT.

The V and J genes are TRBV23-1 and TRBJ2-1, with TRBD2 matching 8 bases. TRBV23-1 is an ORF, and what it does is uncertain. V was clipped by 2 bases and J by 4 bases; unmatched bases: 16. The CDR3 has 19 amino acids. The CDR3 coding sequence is TGCGCCAGCAGTCAAACCCCCGAGGTGGGTAGCGGGGAGTACAATGAGCAGTTCTTC. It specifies CASSQTPEVGSGEYNEQFF.

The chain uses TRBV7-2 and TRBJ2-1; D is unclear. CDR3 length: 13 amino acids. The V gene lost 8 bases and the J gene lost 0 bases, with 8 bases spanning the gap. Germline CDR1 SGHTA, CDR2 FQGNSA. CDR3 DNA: TGTGCCAGCGGGCTGGGCTCCTACAATGAGCAGTTCTTC. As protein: CASGLGSYNEQFF.

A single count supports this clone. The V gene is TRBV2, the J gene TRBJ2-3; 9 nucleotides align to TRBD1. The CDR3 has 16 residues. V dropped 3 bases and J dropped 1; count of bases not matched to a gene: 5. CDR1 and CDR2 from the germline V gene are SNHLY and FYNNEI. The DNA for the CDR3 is TGTGCCAGCAGTGAGGGACAGGGTCCCCGCACAGATACGCAGTATTTT. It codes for CASSEGQGPRTDTQYF.

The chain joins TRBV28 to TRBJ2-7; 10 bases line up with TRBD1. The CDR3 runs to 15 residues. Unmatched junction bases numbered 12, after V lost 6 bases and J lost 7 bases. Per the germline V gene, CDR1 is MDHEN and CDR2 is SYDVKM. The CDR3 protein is CASSPAGTGAREQYV. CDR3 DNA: TGTGCCAGCAGCCCAGCGGGGACAGGGGCGCGGGAGCAGTACGTC.

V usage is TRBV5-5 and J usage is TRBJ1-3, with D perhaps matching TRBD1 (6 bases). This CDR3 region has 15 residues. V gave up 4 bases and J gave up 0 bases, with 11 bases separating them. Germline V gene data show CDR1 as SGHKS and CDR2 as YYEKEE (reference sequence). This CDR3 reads CASSSTDSSGNTIYF. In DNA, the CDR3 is TGTGCCAGCAGCAGCACGGACAGCTCTGGAAACACCATATATTTT.

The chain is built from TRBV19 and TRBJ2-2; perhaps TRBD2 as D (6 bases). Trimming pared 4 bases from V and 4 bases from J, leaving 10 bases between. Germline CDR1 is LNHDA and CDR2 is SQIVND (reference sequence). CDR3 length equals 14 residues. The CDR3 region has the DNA TGTGCCAGTAGTAGGGTAGCGGCCACCGGGGAGCTGTTTTTT. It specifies CASSRVAATGELFF.

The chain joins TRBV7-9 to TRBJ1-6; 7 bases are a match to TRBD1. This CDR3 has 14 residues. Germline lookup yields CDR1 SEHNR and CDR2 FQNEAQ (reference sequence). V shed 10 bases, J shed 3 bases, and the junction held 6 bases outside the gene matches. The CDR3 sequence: CATSTGYYNSPLHF. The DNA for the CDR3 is TGTGCCACTTCGACAGGGTACTATAATTCACCCCTCCACTTT.

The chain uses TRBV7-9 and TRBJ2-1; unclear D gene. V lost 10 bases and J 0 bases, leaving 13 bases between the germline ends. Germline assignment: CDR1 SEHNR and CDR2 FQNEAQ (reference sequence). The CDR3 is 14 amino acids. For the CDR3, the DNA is TGTGCCACCCCCGGTCAAACCTCCTACAATGAGCAGTTCTTC. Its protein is CATPGQTSYNEQFF.

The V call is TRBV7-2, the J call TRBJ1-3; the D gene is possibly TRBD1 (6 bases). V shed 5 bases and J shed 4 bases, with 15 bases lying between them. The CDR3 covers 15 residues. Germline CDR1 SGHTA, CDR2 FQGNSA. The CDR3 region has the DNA TGTGCCAGCAGCCAGGACAGAGTTGAGGGAAACACCATATATTTT. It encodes CASSQDRVEGNTIYF.

CDR3 sequence: CASSSRVFAEAFF. The CDR3 nucleotides read TGTGCCAGCAGCTCCAGGGTTTTCGCTGAAGCTTTCTTT. The chain joins TRBV11-2 to TRBJ1-1, with TRBD1 as a possible D gene (5 bases). V was cut by 4 bases and J by 6 bases, with 12 bases left in between. The CDR3 consists of 13 residues. Germline lookup yields CDR1 SGHAT and CDR2 FQNNGV.

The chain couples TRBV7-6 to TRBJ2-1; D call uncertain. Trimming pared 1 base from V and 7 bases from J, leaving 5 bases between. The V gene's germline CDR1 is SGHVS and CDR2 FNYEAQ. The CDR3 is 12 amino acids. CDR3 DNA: TGTGCCAGCAGCTTAGGCGAGAATGAGCAGTTCTTC. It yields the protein CASSLGENEQFF.

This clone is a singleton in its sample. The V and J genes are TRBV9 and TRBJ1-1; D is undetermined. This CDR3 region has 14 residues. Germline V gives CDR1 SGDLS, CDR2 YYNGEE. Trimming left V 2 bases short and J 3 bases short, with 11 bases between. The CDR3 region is CASSVARADTEAFF. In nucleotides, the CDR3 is TGTGCCAGCAGCGTGGCGCGCGCGGACACTGAAGCTTTCTTT.

CDR3 sequence (DNA): TGTGCCAGCAGTTACTCACAGGGGGGCGAAAAACTGTTTTTT. This gives the protein CASSYSQGGEKLFF. The J gene is TRBJ1-4, the V gene TRBV6-5; TRBD1 matches at 8 bases. Trimming cost V 0 bases and J 8 bases; bases outside gene matches: 2. Germline V gene data show CDR1 as MNHEY and CDR2 as SVGAGI. The CDR3 has 14 residues.

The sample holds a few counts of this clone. CDR3 nucleotides: TGCAGCGCGTACGGCCTAGCGGGAGTAGGGAACACCGGGGAGCTGTTTTTT. It is translated as CSAYGLAGVGNTGELFF. The chain employs TRBV29-1 and TRBJ2-2; TRBD2 matches at 10 bases. Trimming cost V 7 bases and J 1 base; bases outside gene matches: 12. Germline V lookup: CDR1 SQVTM, CDR2 ANQGSEA. The CDR3 loop spans 17 amino acids.

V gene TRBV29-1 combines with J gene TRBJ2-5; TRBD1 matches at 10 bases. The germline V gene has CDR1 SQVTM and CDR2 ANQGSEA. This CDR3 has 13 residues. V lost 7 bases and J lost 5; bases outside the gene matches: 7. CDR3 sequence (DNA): TGCAGCGGGGAGACAGGGGGCTGGGAGACCCAGTACTTC. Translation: CSGETGGWETQYF.

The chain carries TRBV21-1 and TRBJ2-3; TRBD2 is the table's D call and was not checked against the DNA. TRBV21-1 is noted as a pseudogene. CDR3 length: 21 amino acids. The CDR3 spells CASTEGGTSGNSPIGTDTQYF. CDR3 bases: TGTGCCAGCACAGAGGGGGGGACTAGCGGGAACTCCCCAATCGGCACAGATACGCAGTATTTT.

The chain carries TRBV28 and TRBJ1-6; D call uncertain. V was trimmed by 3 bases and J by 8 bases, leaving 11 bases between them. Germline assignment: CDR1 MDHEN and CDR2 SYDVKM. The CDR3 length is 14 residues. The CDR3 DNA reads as TGTGCCAGCAGTTTTGGCCAGAACCATTCACCCCTCCACTTT. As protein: CASSFGQNHSPLHF.

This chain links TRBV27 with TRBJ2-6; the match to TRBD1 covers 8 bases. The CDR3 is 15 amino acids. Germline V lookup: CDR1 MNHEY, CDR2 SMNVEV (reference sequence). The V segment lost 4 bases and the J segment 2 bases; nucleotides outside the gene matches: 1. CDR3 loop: CASSSQGAGANVLTF. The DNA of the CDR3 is TGTGCCAGCAGTTCACAGGGGGCTGGGGCCAACGTCCTGACTTTC. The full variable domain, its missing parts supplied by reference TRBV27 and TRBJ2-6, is EAQVTQNPRYLITVTGKKLTVTCSQNMNHEYMSWYRQDPGLGLRQIYYSMNVEVTDKGDVPEGYKVSRKEKRNFPLILESPSPNQTSLYFCASSSQGAGANVLTFGAGSRLTVL.

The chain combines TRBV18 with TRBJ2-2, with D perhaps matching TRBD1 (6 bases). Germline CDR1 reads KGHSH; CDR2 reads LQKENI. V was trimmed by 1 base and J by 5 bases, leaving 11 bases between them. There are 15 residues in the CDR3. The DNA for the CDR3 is TGTGCCAGCTCACCACGGACAGTAGCTACCGGGGAGCTGTTTTTT. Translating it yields CASSPRTVATGELFF. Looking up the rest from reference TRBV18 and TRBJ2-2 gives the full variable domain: NAGVMQNPRHLVRRRGQEARLRCSPMKGHSHVYWYRQLPEEGLKFMVYLQKENIIDESGMPKERFSAEFPKEGPSILRIQQVVRGDSAAYFCASSPRTVATGELFFGEGSRLTVL.